This T cell receptor beta chain comes out of a study of regulatory T cells in long-lasting Graves disease. The study, taken as a whole, reports: Patients with persistent Graves' had lower TCR diversity than newly diagnosed patients.

This clonotype has ten or more counts. Its antigen is not identified. CDR3 length equals 13 residues. Deletions cut 4 bases from V and 8 bases from J, with 12 bases between. The germline CDR1 and CDR2 sequences are SGHAT and FQNNGV. Time point defined: newly diagnosed GD, antithyroid drugs for less than 3 months. Making the TCR library involved RNA that had been extracted from PBMCs. Construction of the TCR beta libraries employed iRepertoire HTBI primers in conjunction with Arm-PCR of CDR3 regions. TCRdb passed the multiplex PCR reads through MiXCR, listing each CDR3 protein once. The repertoire includes about 540,000 distinct CDR3 sequences, roughly 12% of them detected once, and roughly 10% sits in the top ten. The data also belong to a second study, concerning T cells in Graves' hyperthyroidism and ophthalmopathy. That work states: Also found in blood were most expanded thyroid clonotypes above 0.001.

Sequences were derived from peripheral blood mononuclear cells (PBMCs), sampled at new diagnosis, from a patient treated with antithyroid drugs. This chain links TRBV11-2 with TRBJ2-1; maybe TRBD1 (6 bases). This sequence originates from a man aged 25 to 45 with Graves disease. CDR3 sequence (DNA): TGTGCCAGCAGCTCCCAGGGGATGGATGAGCAGTTCTTC. Residues: CASSSQGMDEQFF. The variable domain in full, completed from reference TRBV11-2 and TRBJ2-1, reads EAGVAQSPRYKIIEKRQSVAFWCNPISGHATLYWYQQILGQGPKLLIQFQNNGVVDDSQLPKDRFSAERLKGVDSTLKIQPAKLEDSAVYLCASSSQGMDEQFFGPGTRLTVL.